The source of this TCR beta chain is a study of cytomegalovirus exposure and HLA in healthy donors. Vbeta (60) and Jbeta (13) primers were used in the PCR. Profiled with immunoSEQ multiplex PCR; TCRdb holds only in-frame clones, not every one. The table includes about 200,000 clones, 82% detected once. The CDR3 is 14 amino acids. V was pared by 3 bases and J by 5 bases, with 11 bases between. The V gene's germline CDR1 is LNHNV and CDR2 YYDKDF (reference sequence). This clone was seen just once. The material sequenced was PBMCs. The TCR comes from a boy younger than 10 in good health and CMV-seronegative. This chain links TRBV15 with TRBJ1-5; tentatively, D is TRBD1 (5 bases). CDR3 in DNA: TGTGCCACCAGCAGGGGGGGGTCGTATCAGCCCCAGCATTTT. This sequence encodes CATSRGGSYQPQHF.